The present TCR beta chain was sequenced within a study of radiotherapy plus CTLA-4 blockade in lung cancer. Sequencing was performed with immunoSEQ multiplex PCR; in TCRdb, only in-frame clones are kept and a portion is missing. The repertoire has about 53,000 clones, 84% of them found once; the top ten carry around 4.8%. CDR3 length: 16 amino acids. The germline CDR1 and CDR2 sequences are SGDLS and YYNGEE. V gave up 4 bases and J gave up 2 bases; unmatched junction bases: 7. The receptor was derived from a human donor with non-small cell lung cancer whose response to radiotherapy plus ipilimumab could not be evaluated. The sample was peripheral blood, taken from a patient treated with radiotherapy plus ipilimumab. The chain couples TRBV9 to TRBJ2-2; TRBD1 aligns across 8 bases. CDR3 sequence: CASSIRDRRNTGELFF. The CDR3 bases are TGTGCCAGCAGCATCCGGGACAGGCGAAACACCGGGGAGCTGTTTTTT.